Listed below are T cell receptor beta chains from one sample, sequenced in a study of shared clonotypes between healthy human individuals. The table came from immunoSEQ multiplex PCR; TCRdb's copy has only in-frame clones and leaves some out. The sample consists of more than 550,000 clones, 55% to 80% of them appearing once. Material: memory CD4+ T cells sorted from blood. Receptors originate from a woman between 25 and 40 years old in good health. Each CDR3 is given with its conserved first and last residue. D genes are given only for firm matches. The size of a clone is reported for some rows only, either as once, few or many, or as a class for expanded clones.

j_call: TRBJ2-7; clone_size: .; d_call: .; v_call: TRBV18; cdr3_nt: TGTGCCAGCTCACCAGGGCCCCCCGGGTACGAGCAGTACTTC; cdr3_aa: CASSPGPPGYEQYF
j_call: TRBJ1-1; clone_size: .; d_call: .; v_call: TRBV19; cdr3_nt: TGTGCCAGTACCAGGACTGGGCTGAACACTGAAGCTTTCTTT; cdr3_aa: CASTRTGLNTEAFF
j_call: TRBJ2-2; clone_size: many; d_call: .; v_call: TRBV9; cdr3_nt: TGTGCCAGCAGCGTAGGTGGGGGGCGCGCCGGGGAGCTGTTTTTT; cdr3_aa: CASSVGGGRAGELFF
j_call: TRBJ2-4; clone_size: once; d_call: .; v_call: TRBV27; cdr3_nt: TGTGCCAGCGGAGTAGCTCTAGGAAACATTCAGTACTTC; cdr3_aa: CASGVALGNIQYF
j_call: TRBJ2-5; clone_size: once; d_call: TRBD1; v_call: TRBV9; cdr3_nt: TGTGCCAGCAGCGCGACAGGGGGCGATGAGACCCAGTACTTC; cdr3_aa: CASSATGGDETQYF
j_call: TRBJ2-3; clone_size: .; d_call: .; v_call: TRBV5-1; cdr3_nt: TGCGCCAGCAGCTTGGCGGATATAGTGACAGATACGCAGTATTTT; cdr3_aa: CASSLADIVTDTQYF
j_call: TRBJ2-5; clone_size: .; d_call: .; v_call: TRBV28; cdr3_nt: TGTGCCAGCAGCCTTGGGGGTAGTGGGGAGACCCAGTACTTC; cdr3_aa: CASSLGGSGETQYF
j_call: TRBJ2-3; clone_size: few; d_call: TRBD1; v_call: TRBV25-1; cdr3_nt: TGTGCCAGCACGGGACAGCTAACAGATACGCAGTATTTT; cdr3_aa: CASTGQLTDTQYF
j_call: TRBJ2-1; clone_size: .; d_call: .; v_call: TRBV7-8; cdr3_nt: TGTGCCAGCAGCTCGAGGGGCGGGCACTACAATGAGCAGTTCTTC; cdr3_aa: CASSSRGGHYNEQFF
j_call: TRBJ2-5; clone_size: .; d_call: .; v_call: TRBV19; cdr3_nt: TGTGCCAGTAGTCCCCGGACTCACTCCCAAGAGACCCAGTACTTC; cdr3_aa: CASSPRTHSQETQYF
j_call: TRBJ1-1; clone_size: .; d_call: .; v_call: TRBV19; cdr3_nt: TGTGCCAGTAGTACGCGGGACCCCACCGGGGCTTTCTTT; cdr3_aa: CASSTRDPTGAFF
j_call: TRBJ2-5; clone_size: few; d_call: TRBD1; v_call: TRBV2; cdr3_nt: TGTGCCAGCAGCAACCAAGGGACAGGGGAAGAGACCCAGTACTTC; cdr3_aa: CASSNQGTGEETQYF
j_call: TRBJ1-4; clone_size: .; d_call: .; v_call: TRBV7-9; cdr3_nt: TGTGCCAGCAGCTTGGACAGAGGGGATGAAAAACTGTTTTTT; cdr3_aa: CASSLDRGDEKLFF
j_call: TRBJ2-7; clone_size: .; d_call: TRBD2; v_call: TRBV7-8; cdr3_nt: TGTGCCAGCAGCTTGACAGCGGGGATAACCTACGAGCAGTACTTC; cdr3_aa: CASSLTAGITYEQYF
j_call: TRBJ1-1; clone_size: .; d_call: .; v_call: TRBV10-3; cdr3_nt: TGTGCCATCAGTGAGCCGGGAGCAAACACTGAAGCTTTCTTT; cdr3_aa: CAISEPGANTEAFF
j_call: TRBJ1-4; clone_size: .; d_call: TRBD1; v_call: TRBV5-1; cdr3_nt: TGCGCCAGCAGCTTTGGGGACCGGGACAGAGGAAAACTGTTTTTT; cdr3_aa: CASSFGDRDRGKLFF
j_call: TRBJ1-5; clone_size: few; d_call: .; v_call: TRBV7-8; cdr3_nt: TGTGCCAGCAGCTTACCAGGGTTGCAGCCCCAGCATTTT; cdr3_aa: CASSLPGLQPQHF
j_call: TRBJ2-3; clone_size: .; d_call: TRBD2; v_call: TRBV7-9; cdr3_nt: TGTGCCAGCAGCTGGACTAGCGGGATGTCAGATACGCAGTATTTT; cdr3_aa: CASSWTSGMSDTQYF
j_call: TRBJ2-3; clone_size: .; d_call: TRBD1; v_call: TRBV5-1; cdr3_nt: TGCGCCAGCAGCCCTGGACAGGGTGGCACAGATACGCAGTATTTT; cdr3_aa: CASSPGQGGTDTQYF
j_call: TRBJ2-1; clone_size: .; d_call: TRBD1; v_call: TRBV5-1; cdr3_nt: TGCGCCAGCAGCCCCGGGACAGGGCTCAACAATGAGCAGTTCTTC; cdr3_aa: CASSPGTGLNNEQFF
j_call: TRBJ2-7; clone_size: .; d_call: TRBD2; v_call: TRBV6-5; cdr3_nt: TGTGCCAGCAGTTACGTTCGGACTAGCGGAGCCTACGAGCAGTACTTC; cdr3_aa: CASSYVRTSGAYEQYF
j_call: TRBJ1-1; clone_size: .; d_call: .; v_call: TRBV11-2; cdr3_nt: TGTGCCAGCAGCTCCCCGGCGGGCAACGGGAACACTGAAGCTTTCTTT; cdr3_aa: CASSSPAGNGNTEAFF
j_call: TRBJ2-1; clone_size: .; d_call: TRBD2; v_call: TRBV7-2; cdr3_nt: TGTGCCAGCAGCACCCCCGGGCGGGAGAGCAATGAGCAGTTCTTC; cdr3_aa: CASSTPGRESNEQFF
j_call: TRBJ2-1; clone_size: .; d_call: .; v_call: TRBV29-1; cdr3_nt: TGCAGCGTTGATACAGGGCTTAGAAATGAGCAGTTCTTC; cdr3_aa: CSVDTGLRNEQFF
j_call: TRBJ2-5; clone_size: .; d_call: TRBD2; v_call: TRBV2; cdr3_nt: TGTGCCAGCAGCGCCGGACTAGCGGGAGGGTCCCAAGAGACCCAGTACTTC; cdr3_aa: CASSAGLAGGSQETQYF
j_call: TRBJ1-1; clone_size: .; d_call: TRBD1; v_call: TRBV5-1; cdr3_nt: TGCGCCAGCAGCCCCGGACAGGGCCTAGGTGAAGCTTTCTTT; cdr3_aa: CASSPGQGLGEAFF
j_call: TRBJ2-7; clone_size: .; d_call: TRBD2; v_call: TRBV18; cdr3_nt: TGTGCCAGCTCACCTGGACTAGCGGGATCCTACGAGCAGTACTTC; cdr3_aa: CASSPGLAGSYEQYF
j_call: TRBJ2-7; clone_size: once; d_call: .; v_call: TRBV6-5; cdr3_nt: TGTGCCAGCAGCCCCGGGGATAAGTACGAGCAGTACTTC; cdr3_aa: CASSPGDKYEQYF
j_call: TRBJ1-5; clone_size: few; d_call: .; v_call: TRBV19; cdr3_nt: TGTGCCAGTAGTCCCCAGACAGCCAATCAGCCCCAGCATTTT; cdr3_aa: CASSPQTANQPQHF
j_call: TRBJ1-1; clone_size: .; d_call: TRBD1; v_call: TRBV19; cdr3_nt: TGTGCCAGTACCTCGGGACAGGCTAGACGAAAAGCTTTCTTT; cdr3_aa: CASTSGQARRKAFF
j_call: TRBJ2-1; clone_size: .; d_call: .; v_call: TRBV7-8; cdr3_nt: TGTGCCAGCAGCCCCCAAGGGATTGGGTACAATGAGCAGTTCTTC; cdr3_aa: CASSPQGIGYNEQFF
j_call: TRBJ2-3; clone_size: .; d_call: .; v_call: TRBV2; cdr3_nt: TGTGCCAGCAGTGAAGGAGGGGCGAGCACAGATACGCAGTATTTT; cdr3_aa: CASSEGGASTDTQYF
j_call: TRBJ2-1; clone_size: .; d_call: TRBD2; v_call: TRBV7-8; cdr3_nt: TGTGCCAGCTCGACGAAGTTGGCGGGAGGATGGAATGAGCAGTTCTTC; cdr3_aa: CASSTKLAGGWNEQFF
j_call: TRBJ2-7; clone_size: .; d_call: .; v_call: TRBV4-2; cdr3_nt: TGTGCCAGCAGCCAAGGGGATGCTATCGAGCAGTACTTC; cdr3_aa: CASSQGDAIEQYF
j_call: TRBJ2-2; clone_size: .; d_call: .; v_call: TRBV5-1; cdr3_nt: TGCGCCAGCAGCTTGGGGACAGCTACCGGGGAGCTGTTTTTT; cdr3_aa: CASSLGTATGELFF
j_call: TRBJ1-1; clone_size: .; d_call: .; v_call: TRBV6-5; cdr3_nt: TGTGCCAGCAGTTACGAGGTTGGGGAAGCTTTCTTT; cdr3_aa: CASSYEVGEAFF
j_call: TRBJ1-2; clone_size: once; d_call: .; v_call: TRBV5-6; cdr3_nt: TGTGCCAGCAGCTTCCCGGGCCTTAAAAGGGGCTACACCTTC; cdr3_aa: CASSFPGLKRGYTF
j_call: TRBJ1-1; clone_size: many; d_call: .; v_call: TRBV10-3; cdr3_nt: TGTGCCATCAGTTCCCACAGGGAAACTGAAGCTTTCTTT; cdr3_aa: CAISSHRETEAFF
j_call: TRBJ2-1; clone_size: .; d_call: .; v_call: TRBV7-9; cdr3_nt: TGTGCCAGCAGCTCCTACAAAACTCGGGGCTCCTACAATGAGCAGTTCTTC; cdr3_aa: CASSSYKTRGSYNEQFF
j_call: TRBJ2-7; clone_size: .; d_call: TRBD2; v_call: TRBV7-2; cdr3_nt: TGTGCCAGCAGCTTAGCTGGCGGGAGCTCCTACGAGCAGTACTTC; cdr3_aa: CASSLAGGSSYEQYF
j_call: TRBJ1-2; clone_size: once; d_call: .; v_call: TRBV9; cdr3_nt: TGTGCCAGCAGCGTAGACAGATCTGGCTACACCTTC; cdr3_aa: CASSVDRSGYTF
j_call: TRBJ2-1; clone_size: .; d_call: TRBD2; v_call: TRBV10-3; cdr3_nt: TGTGCCATCAAAGGGACTAGCGGGGGGAACAATGAGCAGTTCTTC; cdr3_aa: CAIKGTSGGNNEQFF
j_call: TRBJ2-7; clone_size: .; d_call: TRBD2; v_call: TRBV5-1; cdr3_nt: TGCGCCAGCAGCTTGGCGAGGCTAGCGGGGCCCTACGAGCAGTACTTC; cdr3_aa: CASSLARLAGPYEQYF
j_call: TRBJ2-7; clone_size: .; d_call: .; v_call: TRBV11-2; cdr3_nt: TGTGCCAGCAGCTTCAACAACAACTACGAGCAGTACTTC; cdr3_aa: CASSFNNNYEQYF
j_call: TRBJ2-7; clone_size: .; d_call: .; v_call: TRBV21-1; cdr3_nt: TGTGCCAGCAGCGCTAGCGGGAGGGCCGAGGTCCACGAGCAGTACTTC; cdr3_aa: CASSASGRAEVHEQYF
j_call: TRBJ2-2; clone_size: .; d_call: .; v_call: TRBV11-2; cdr3_nt: TGTGCCAGCCGGACTACGAACACCGGGGAGCTGTTTTTT; cdr3_aa: CASRTTNTGELFF
j_call: TRBJ2-1; clone_size: .; d_call: .; v_call: TRBV7-2; cdr3_nt: TGTGCCAGCAGCCCCAGGACTGCCGCCTTAGGGGAGCAGTTCTTC; cdr3_aa: CASSPRTAALGEQFF
j_call: TRBJ2-3; clone_size: .; d_call: .; v_call: TRBV11-2; cdr3_nt: TGTGCCAGCAGCTTAGAGATGGCGGGATTCCCGCCAGATACGCAGTATTTT; cdr3_aa: CASSLEMAGFPPDTQYF
j_call: TRBJ1-3; clone_size: .; d_call: .; v_call: TRBV9; cdr3_nt: TGTGCCAGCAGCGCCAGACCCCAAGACTCTGGAAACACCATATATTTT; cdr3_aa: CASSARPQDSGNTIYF
j_call: TRBJ1-1; clone_size: .; d_call: .; v_call: TRBV4-1; cdr3_nt: TGCGCCAGCAGCCAAAGGAGTTTAGGGGACACTGAAGCTTTCTTT; cdr3_aa: CASSQRSLGDTEAFF
j_call: TRBJ2-3; clone_size: few; d_call: .; v_call: TRBV28; cdr3_nt: TGTGCCATCACCGGGAGCACGGATACGCAGTATTTT; cdr3_aa: CAITGSTDTQYF
j_call: TRBJ1-4; clone_size: few; d_call: .; v_call: TRBV28; cdr3_nt: TGTGCCAGCAGTGAAGGCTCGGACAGATATGAAAAACTGTTTTTT; cdr3_aa: CASSEGSDRYEKLFF
j_call: TRBJ2-7; clone_size: .; d_call: TRBD2; v_call: TRBV11-2; cdr3_nt: TGTGCCAGCAGCTTAGCTGCGGGGGGACCAATTACGCGCTACGAGCAGTACTTC; cdr3_aa: CASSLAAGGPITRYEQYF